Each of the 23 T cell receptor beta chains below was sequenced from the same sample in a study of radiotherapy plus CTLA-4 blockade in lung cancer (dated by TCRdb to 2016 to 2019). Library preparation was by the immunoSEQ multiplex PCR assay. Here the immuneACCESS table is served through TCRdb, limited to in-frame sequences with V and J called. Missing clones are a known gap in these copies; in checked studies unresolved V genes cover under half, and the rest lacks a known reason. In this sample the table shows about 53,000 clones, 70% to 90% of which occur a single time. The ten largest account for approximately 30% of the sample. The input for sequencing was peripheral blood, taken from a patient treated with radiotherapy plus ipilimumab. Every receptor here comes from a human donor with non-small cell lung cancer whose response to radiotherapy plus ipilimumab could not be evaluated.

The CDR3 nucleotides are TGCGCCAGCAGCCCGAACCCCCCGCAGGGGCAATCACCCCTCCACTTT. Its protein is CASSPNPPQGQSPLHF. This sequence joins TRBV4-1 and TRBJ1-6; TRBD1 might be the D (6 bases). V was clipped by 4 bases and J by 10 bases, with 20 bases between them. Germline CDR1 is MGHRA and CDR2 is YSYEKL. This CDR3 spans 16 amino acids.

This rearrangement joins TRBV6-6 to TRBJ2-3, with 7 bases that match TRBD1. Germline values: CDR1 MNHNY, CDR2 SVGAGI (reference sequence). The ends lost 9 bases at V and 0 bases at J; junction bases unmatched: 6. The CDR3 loop spans 14 amino acids. Here the CDR3 reads CASTGAPSTDTQYF. DNA for the CDR3: TGTGCCAGTACAGGGGCACCTAGCACAGATACGCAGTATTTT.

The J gene is TRBJ1-1, the V gene TRBV19; D uncertain. The CDR3 spans 13 residues. CDR1 is LNHDA, CDR2 SQIVND, per germline (reference sequence). The V end was cut by 6 bases, the J end by 1 base, with 9 bases between. The CDR3 sequence is CASRTSGNTEAFF. The CDR3, as DNA: TGTGCCAGTAGGACCTCAGGGAACACTGAAGCTTTCTTT.

The V call is TRBV5-1, the J call TRBJ2-3; the match to TRBD1 covers 9 bases. V was pared by 2 bases and J by 3 bases, with 4 bases of the junction left unmatched. Germline-derived CDR1 and CDR2 are SGHRS and YFSETQ. The CDR3 consists of 15 residues. DNA for the CDR3: TGCGCCAGCAGCTTACAGGGGGCCTGGACAGATACGCAGTATTTT. Its translation is CASSLQGAWTDTQYF.

This chain links TRBV30 with TRBJ1-5; the match to TRBD1 covers 10 bases. Germline V CDR1 and CDR2: GTSNPN, SVGIG (reference sequence). V shed 2 bases and J 5 bases; nucleotides not matched to a gene: 3. CDR3 length equals 14 residues. CDR3 nucleotide sequence: TGTGCCTGGAGTCCCGGACAGGGGGATCAGCCCCAGCATTTT. It encodes CAWSPGQGDQPQHF.

This clone was detected only once. The germline gene is not matched at one end of the junction; a read error may be the cause. V usage is TRBV6-6 and J usage is TRBJ1-4; no reliable D call. This CDR3 comprises 14 residues. CDR1 and CDR2 (germline): MNHNY, SVGAGI (reference sequence). The CDR3 protein is CASTYTRANEKLFF. The DNA for the CDR3 is TGTGCCAGCACTTACACACGGGCTAATGAAAAACTGTTTTTT.

The chain recombines TRBV4-3 with TRBJ2-7, with 7 bases identical to TRBD1. The CDR3 consists of 15 residues. Germline V gene sequence: CDR1 LGHNA, CDR2 YSLEER. V shed 0 bases and J 7 bases; nucleotides not matched to a gene: 9. The CDR3: CASSQDGAGGLEQYF. CDR3 in DNA: TGCGCCAGCAGCCAAGATGGGGCAGGGGGTCTGGAGCAGTACTTC.

This clone was detected a few times. The chain carries TRBV7-9 and TRBJ2-7; 8 positions match TRBD1. CDR3 size: 16 residues. After removal of 3 bases from V and 5 bases from J, the junction contained 12 bases not matched to a gene. The V gene's germline CDR1 is SEHNR and CDR2 FQNEAQ (reference sequence). The CDR3 DNA follows: TGTGCCAGCAGCTTCCCCAGGACAGGGAATAGCAACGAGCAGTACTTC. It translates to CASSFPRTGNSNEQYF.

Concerning this clone itself: This sample includes further DNA sequences coding for the same CDR3. This chain links TRBV28 with TRBJ2-3, with unresolved D. Trimming took 2 bases from V and 4 from J, leaving 7 bases between them. Germline CDR1 is MDHEN and CDR2 is SYDVKM. This CDR3 contains 13 residues. The CDR3 nucleotides are TGTGCCAGCAGTTTAGGTAGAGCAGATACGCAGTATTTT. Its translation is CASSLGRADTQYF. Full variable domain (missing parts from reference TRBV28 and TRBJ2-3): DVKVTQSSRYLVKRTGEKVFLECVQDMDHENMFWYRQDPGLGLRLIYFSYDVKMKEKGDIPEGYSVSREKKERFSLILESASTNQTSMYLCASSLGRADTQYFGPGTRLTVL.

The chain uses TRBV19 and TRBJ1-4; the match to TRBD1 covers 7 bases. The CDR3 sequence is 15 residues long. Germline V gene sequence: CDR1 LNHDA, CDR2 SQIVND (reference sequence). V lost 5 bases to trimming and J lost 8 bases; unmatched junction nucleotides: 11. CDR3 loop: CASSSSGTAVEKLFF. The CDR3 bases are TGTGCCAGTAGTTCCTCCGGGACAGCCGTAGAAAAACTGTTTTTT.

The V gene is TRBV6-4, the J gene TRBJ1-1; D ambiguous. The ends were cut back, 4 bases at V and 4 bases at J, with 10 bases in the middle. This CDR3 is 13 amino acids long. Germline V gives CDR1 MRHNA, CDR2 SNTAGT. This CDR3 reads CASSAKGGTEAFF. In DNA, the CDR3 is TGTGCCAGCAGTGCGAAGGGAGGCACTGAAGCTTTCTTT.

The chain is built from TRBV18 and TRBJ2-7; D remains unclear. CDR1 and CDR2 from the germline V gene are KGHSH and LQKENI. CDR3 length: 13 residues. Trimming removed 6 bases from V and 2 bases from J, with 11 bases in between. In nucleotides, the CDR3 is TGTGCCAGCTCCCGAGGCTCAACCTACGAGCAGTACTTC. Protein sequence: CASSRGSTYEQYF.

This sequence joins TRBV19 and TRBJ1-5; TRBD1 matches at 11 bases. The CDR3 length is 19 residues. V lost 0 bases, J lost 0 bases, and 7 bases stayed unmatched. Germline V gene sequence: CDR1 LNHDA, CDR2 SQIVND (reference sequence). The CDR3 loop reads CASSIDRGQGGLSNQPQHF. The CDR3 nucleotides read TGTGCCAGTAGTATAGATCGGGGACAGGGGGGACTTAGCAATCAGCCCCAGCATTTT.

This chain uses TRBV27 with TRBJ2-1; 8 bases align to TRBD2. The germline V gene encodes CDR1 MNHEY and CDR2 SMNVEV (reference sequence). This CDR3 region has 15 residues. Losses at the gene ends were 0 bases for V and 10 bases for J; bases not matched to a gene: 8. The CDR3 DNA is TGTGCCAGCAGTTTATCGAAAAGCGGGAGTGGCGAGCAGTTCTTC. It specifies CASSLSKSGSGEQFF.

V is TRBV30 and J is TRBJ2-7; TRBD1 matches 8 bases. The ends lost 3 bases at V and 0 bases at J; junction bases unmatched: 7. Germline CDR1 reads GTSNPN; CDR2 reads SVGIG (reference sequence). The CDR3 length is 15 residues. As DNA, the CDR3 is TGTGCCTGGAGGGGCGGGACAGGCGTCTCCTACGAGCAGTACTTC. Amino acids: CAWRGGTGVSYEQYF. Combining the CDR3 with reference TRBV30 and TRBJ2-7 gives the whole variable domain SQTIHQWPATLVQPVGSPLSLECTVEGTSNPNLYWYRQAAGRGLQLLFYSVGIGQISSEVPQNLSASRPQDRQFILSSKKLLLSDSGFYLCAWRGGTGVSYEQYFGPGTRLTVT.

This clone turned up a few times. The chain recombines TRBV4-3 with TRBJ2-7, with D possibly being TRBD2 (6 bases). Germline V gives CDR1 LGHNA, CDR2 YSLEER. This CDR3 is built from 13 residues. V dropped 0 bases and J dropped 5 bases, with 8 bases sitting between them. The CDR3 is CASSQDSGDEQYF. The CDR3 DNA reads TGCGCCAGCAGCCAAGATAGCGGAGACGAGCAGTACTTC.

The J gene is TRBJ2-7, the V gene TRBV7-4, with D perhaps matching TRBD1 (5 bases). The CDR3 length is 14 residues. Trimming cost V 5 bases and J 3 bases, with 14 bases left between them. Germline assignment: CDR1 SGHVT and CDR2 SQSDAQ. CDR3 in DNA: TGTGCCAGCAGCCTCGACAGCCACCTCTACGAGCAGTACTTC. Translated, it gives CASSLDSHLYEQYF.

The chain employs TRBV19 and TRBJ1-1; D perhaps matches TRBD1 (6 bases). The CDR3 consists of 13 residues. V was cut by 4 bases and J by 11 bases, with 17 bases left in between. The V gene's germline CDR1 is LNHDA and CDR2 SQIVND (reference sequence). CDR3 protein: CASSTLQGATAFF. The DNA of the CDR3 is TGTGCCAGTAGTACCTTACAGGGAGCGACGGCTTTCTTT.

This clone was seen only a few times. The chain employs TRBV28 and TRBJ1-3; D may be TRBD1 (5 bases). The V end lost 5 bases, the J end lost 0 bases, and 14 bases lay between the germline ends. This CDR3 has 16 residues. Germline values: CDR1 MDHEN, CDR2 SYDVKM. CDR3 DNA: TGTGCCAGCAGTCCGCCGGGGGGTACCTCTGGAAACACCATATATTTT. It translates to CASSPPGGTSGNTIYF.

The genes are TRBV19 and TRBJ2-7; tentatively, D is TRBD1 (5 bases). The V gene lost 6 bases and the J gene lost 5 bases, with 8 bases spanning the gap. This CDR3 comprises 11 residues. Germline CDR1 and CDR2: LNHDA and SQIVND (reference sequence). The CDR3 bases are TGTGCCAGTAGCCCAGGGAACGAGCAGTACTTC. Its translation is CASSPGNEQYF.

CDR3 loop: CASSQDGGGRYGYTF. Written as DNA, the CDR3 is TGCGCCAGCAGCCAAGATGGGGGCGGCCGGTATGGCTACACCTTC. The chain uses TRBV4-1 and TRBJ1-2; D might be TRBD1 (6 bases). Germline values: CDR1 MGHRA, CDR2 YSYEKL. The ends were cut back, 0 bases at V and 5 bases at J, with 13 bases in the middle. The CDR3 covers 15 residues.

The table lists this clone with a few counts. This chain joins TRBV10-3 and TRBJ2-7; TRBD1 matches at 11 bases. The CDR3 spans 14 residues. Germline CDR1 and CDR2: ENHRY and SYGVKD. J lost 4 bases, V lost 7 bases, and 6 bases had no gene match. In DNA form, the CDR3 reads TGTGCCATCAAGAGGACAGGGGGCATGTACGAGCAGTACTTC. Protein sequence: CAIKRTGGMYEQYF.

This chain uses TRBV27 with TRBJ2-7; 8 bases are a match to TRBD1. With 5 bases clipped from V and 9 bases from J, the junction kept 12 bases outside the gene matches. Germline lookup yields CDR1 MNHEY and CDR2 SMNVEV (reference sequence). CDR3 length equals 14 residues. As DNA, the CDR3 is TGTGCCAGCAGTACGCTACAGGGGGTCGAAGGGCAGTACTTC. This encodes CASSTLQGVEGQYF.